These 32 T cell receptor beta chains came from one sample sequenced in a study of T cell repertoires in cytomegalovirus infection. Via MiXCR, TCRdb re-called the reads, giving one row per CDR3 protein. The sample records more than 200,000 distinct CDR3 sequences, roughly 10% being singletons. Sequences were obtained from PBMCs. The receptors here all came from a human donor in good health (CMV status not recorded). Some clones in this sample may be carry-over from other donors' samples.

This clonotype has a handful of counts. The CDR3 DNA follows: TGTGCCAGCAGCCCCCGGGCCTATGGCTACACCTTC. It specifies CASSPRAYGYTF. The chain uses TRBV7-6 and TRBJ1-2; D call uncertain. Trimming took off 5 bases at V and 4 bases at J, with 8 bases between the two ends. There are 12 residues in the CDR3. CDR1 SGHVS and CDR2 FNYEAQ come from the germline V gene.

The table lists this clonotype with many counts. The chain recombines TRBV7-6 with TRBJ1-1, with D unresolved. The CDR3 consists of 16 residues. Germline CDR1 and CDR2: SGHVS and FNYEAQ. The V gene lost 1 base and the J gene lost 2 bases, with 14 bases spanning the gap. The CDR3 region is CASSLGLSLLNTEAFF. The CDR3 DNA is TGTGCCAGCAGCTTAGGGTTGAGCCTACTTAACACTGAAGCTTTCTTT.

The chain couples TRBV19 to TRBJ2-3; D gene uncertain. V shed 5 bases and J shed 0 bases, with 6 bases lying between them. Germline assignment: CDR1 LNHDA and CDR2 SQIVND (reference sequence). The CDR3 spans 13 residues. CDR3 DNA sequence: TGTGCCAGTAGTGGGGATAGCACAGATACGCAGTATTTT. It is translated as CASSGDSTDTQYF.

The table lists this clonotype with a few counts. The rearrangement links TRBV19 to TRBJ1-6; no firm D call. The V gene's germline CDR1 is LNHDA and CDR2 SQIVND (reference sequence). V lost 7 bases and J 5 bases, leaving 18 bases between the germline ends. The CDR3 has 16 residues. The CDR3 reads CASTPQRGLDNSPLHF. CDR3 bases: TGTGCCAGTACCCCCCAACGTGGGCTCGATAATTCACCCCTCCACTTT.

The sample holds many counts of this clonotype. This sequence joins TRBV11-3 and TRBJ2-5; the D gene could be TRBD1 or TRBD2 (5 bases each). The V gene lost 8 bases and the J gene lost 3 bases, with 13 bases spanning the gap. CDR1 is SGHNT, CDR2 YENEEA, per germline. The CDR3 sequence is 13 residues long. As DNA, the CDR3 is TGTGCCAGCCGAGGTCGAGGGGAAGAGACCCAGTACTTC. This codes for CASRGRGEETQYF.

In this sample, this clonotype turned up a few times. The chain couples TRBV28 to TRBJ1-4, with TRBD1 matching over 9 bases. Trimming at V came to 4 bases and at J to 7 bases, leaving 7 bases not matched to a gene. CDR3 size: 15 residues. In germline, CDR1 is MDHEN, CDR2 SYDVKM. The CDR3 region has the DNA TGTGCCAGCAGTTCACAGGGGGCGAGGAGTGAAAAACTGTTTTTT. Its translation: CASSSQGARSEKLFF.

The chain employs TRBV6-1 and TRBJ2-3; TRBD2 aligns across 10 bases. The germline V gene has CDR1 MNHNS and CDR2 SASEGT. V was pared by 5 bases and J by 4 bases, with 12 bases of the junction left unmatched. There are 17 residues in the CDR3. CDR3: CASSSRASGSLSDTQYF. CDR3 DNA sequence: TGTGCCAGCAGTTCAAGGGCTAGCGGGAGTTTATCAGATACGCAGTATTTT.

This clonotype came up a few times. The J gene is TRBJ1-2, the V gene TRBV28; D is undetermined. The CDR3 consists of 12 residues. CDR1 is MDHEN, CDR2 SYDVKM, per germline. Trimming took off 3 bases at V and 6 bases at J, with 8 bases between the two ends. CDR3 amino acids: CASSLKPNGYTF. For the CDR3, the DNA is TGTGCCAGCAGTTTGAAACCGAATGGCTACACCTTC.

This chain connects TRBV19 to TRBJ2-4; TRBD2 agrees at 9 bases. The CDR3 is 13 residues long. The V gene's germline CDR1 is LNHDA and CDR2 SQIVND (reference sequence). The J segment lost 11 bases and the V segment lost 8 bases, leaving 10 bases of the junction unmatched. This CDR3 reads CASGERGDTVQYF. The CDR3 region has the DNA TGTGCCAGTGGGGAGCGGGGGGACACAGTTCAGTACTTC.

This clonotype was found many times. This rearrangement joins TRBV5-1 to TRBJ1-1, with 7 bases identical to TRBD1. This CDR3 is 19 amino acids long. Germline V gives CDR1 SGHRS, CDR2 YFSETQ. J gave up 0 bases and V 5 bases, and 19 bases lay outside the gene matches. The CDR3 reads CASSSGRRTGTRMNTEAFF. CDR3 in DNA: TGCGCCAGCAGTTCGGGGAGGCGGACAGGAACAAGGATGAACACTGAAGCTTTCTTT. The whole variable domain, remainder taken from reference TRBV5-1 and TRBJ1-1, is KAGVTQTPRYLIKTRGQQVTLSCSPISGHRSVSWYQQTPGQGLQFLFEYFSETQRNKGNFPGRFSGRQFSNSRSEMNVSTLELGDSALYLCASSSGRRTGTRMNTEAFFGQGTRLTVV.

In its sample, this clonotype was seen many times. This sequence joins TRBV7-2 and TRBJ2-5; a weak D match, TRBD2 (6 bases). This CDR3 is 13 amino acids long. Trimming shortened V by 2 bases and J by 5 bases, and 9 bases separated the two germline ends. Germline V lookup: CDR1 SGHTA, CDR2 FQGNSA. CDR3 protein: CASSLTSYETQYF. CDR3 in DNA: TGTGCCAGCAGCTTAACTAGCTATGAGACCCAGTACTTC.

A few counts support this clonotype. The chain employs TRBV15 and TRBJ1-5; the D gene is possibly TRBD1 (6 bases). Looked up from germline, CDR1 is LNHNV and CDR2 is YYDKDF (reference sequence). V lost 5 bases to trimming and J lost 4 bases, with 18 bases between them. This CDR3 spans 16 amino acids. CDR3 residues: CATSHDDPTGNQPQHF. The CDR3 DNA is TGTGCCACCAGCCACGACGACCCCACAGGGAATCAGCCCCAGCATTTT.

J is TRBJ1-5 and V is TRBV19, with D maybe TRBD1 (5 bases). Trimming took 11 bases from V and 1 from J, leaving 12 bases between them. This CDR3 is 13 amino acids long. The germline CDR1 and CDR2 sequences are LNHDA and SQIVND (reference sequence). In DNA, the CDR3 is TGTGCCTCGAGAGACAGAAGCAATCAGCCCCAGCATTTT. It yields the protein CASRDRSNQPQHF.

This clonotype was recorded at least ten times. Here the CDR3 reads CASSFYKGQDTQYF. CDR3 bases: TGTGCCAGCAGCTTCTACAAGGGGCAAGATACGCAGTATTTT. This rearrangement joins TRBV7-9 to TRBJ2-3; the D gene is possibly TRBD1 (5 bases). Germline V lookup: CDR1 SEHNR, CDR2 FQNEAQ (reference sequence). The CDR3 totals 14 residues. V was shortened by 3 bases and J by 5 bases, with 12 bases between the two germline ends.

There are a few counts of this clonotype. The chain carries TRBV7-9 and TRBJ2-3; the D is unclear. The ends were cut back, 2 bases at V and 2 bases at J, with 14 bases in the middle. This CDR3 comprises 16 residues. The germline V gene encodes CDR1 SEHNR and CDR2 FQNEAQ (reference sequence). DNA for the CDR3: TGTGCCAGCAGCTTAAGCCGACATCATTCCACAGATACGCAGTATTTT. This translates into CASSLSRHHSTDTQYF.

The chain has TRBV7-2 and TRBJ1-1, with 7 positions matching TRBD1. This CDR3 comprises 13 residues. Germline V gene lookup returns CDR1 SGHTA and CDR2 FQGNSA. After removal of 2 bases from V and 10 bases from J, the junction contained 7 bases not matched to a gene. The CDR3 DNA follows: TGTGCCAGCAGCTTAACTAGGGGGCAGGGAGCTTTCTTT. This sequence encodes CASSLTRGQGAFF.

This clonotype was seen at least ten times. The chain has TRBV14 and TRBJ2-3; D perhaps matches TRBD2 (6 bases). The CDR3 contains 19 residues. Germline V CDR1 and CDR2: SGHDN, FVKESK. The V and J ends lost 0 bases and 0 bases respectively, with 19 bases between them. CDR3 sequence: CASSQDGLAGRPSTDTQYF. The CDR3 DNA is TGTGCCAGCAGCCAAGATGGTTTGGCGGGGCGGCCTAGCACAGATACGCAGTATTTT. Drawing the rest from reference TRBV14 and TRBJ2-3, the complete variable domain is EAGVTQFPSHSVIEKGQTVTLRCDPISGHDNLYWYRRVMGKEIKFLLHFVKESKQDESGMPNNRFLAERTGGTYSTLKVQPAELEDSGVYFCASSQDGLAGRPSTDTQYFGPGTRLTVL.

V gene TRBV12-3 or TRBV12-4 combines with J gene TRBJ1-1, with 9 bases identical to TRBD1. The CDR3 runs to 15 residues. J was trimmed by 1 base and V by 2 bases; bases with no gene match: 2. The CDR3 region has the DNA TGTGCCAGCAGTTTAACGACAGGGGGGAACACTGAAGCTTTCTTT. This codes for CASSLTTGGNTEAFF.

V and J are TRBV3-1 and TRBJ1-1, with D perhaps matching TRBD1 (6 bases). The V end lost 4 bases, the J end lost 3 bases, and 12 bases lay between the germline ends. The CDR3 covers 14 residues. Germline V gene lookup returns CDR1 LGHDT and CDR2 YNNKEL (reference sequence). The CDR3 nucleotides are TGTGCCAGCAGCCCTGACAGGATCTACACTGAAGCTTTCTTT. It translates to CASSPDRIYTEAFF.

The rearrangement links TRBV4-2 to TRBJ2-3; D remains unclear. This CDR3 has 14 amino acids. V shed 1 base and J shed 3 bases, with 8 bases lying between them. From germline, CDR1 is LGHNA and CDR2 YNFKEQ. CDR3 nucleotides: TGTGCCAGCAGCCAAGCAAAAGTTACAGATACGCAGTATTTT. Its protein is CASSQAKVTDTQYF.

This clonotype was counted at least ten times. One junction end does not reproduce the germline sequence, and a read error may be involved. The V gene is TRBV19, the J gene TRBJ1-1, with 7 nucleotides matching TRBD1. Looked up from germline, CDR1 is LNHDA and CDR2 is SQIVND (reference sequence). The CDR3 length is 14 residues. The DNA for the CDR3 is TGTGCCAGTAGTATCGCGGGGCAGGGGGGCGCAGTAATCTTT. The encoded protein is CASSIAGQGGAVIF.

This clonotype was counted a few times. V and J are TRBV20-1 and TRBJ2-5; TRBD1 aligns across 7 bases. This CDR3 region has 14 residues. The junction had 3 bases not matched to a gene; V was cut back by 1 base and J by 1 base. Germline V gives CDR1 DFQATT, CDR2 SNEGSKA (reference sequence). DNA for the CDR3: TGCAGTGCTAGAGTGGGGACAGCCCAAGAGACCCAGTACTTC. Translating gives CSARVGTAQETQYF.

Worth noting for this clonotype: The junction does not match germline at one end; this may be a read error. The genes are TRBV5-5 and TRBJ2-5; 7 nucleotides agree with TRBD1. This CDR3 comprises 15 residues. The germline gives CDR1 SGHKS, CDR2 YYEKEE (reference sequence). CDR3 nucleotides: TGTGCCAGCAGCCTCCTGACAGGGCCCCAAGAGAACCAGTACTTC. Translation: CASSLLTGPQENQYF.

This clonotype was seen repeatedly, ten times or more. The V and J genes are TRBV20-1 and TRBJ1-1; 9 nucleotides line up with TRBD1. V lost 5 bases, J lost 0 bases, and 7 bases stayed unmatched. CDR3 length: 15 residues. Germline lookup yields CDR1 DFQATT and CDR2 SNEGSKA (reference sequence). The DNA of the CDR3 is TGCAGTGCTGGACAGGGGCGCGGTATGAACACTGAAGCTTTCTTT. Translation gives CSAGQGRGMNTEAFF.

The chain is built from TRBV4-1 and TRBJ1-2; the D gene is possibly TRBD1 (5 bases). The CDR3 length is 15 residues. V lost 5 bases and J lost 7, with 20 bases in between. Germline assignment: CDR1 MGHRA and CDR2 YSYEKL. The CDR3 coding sequence is TGCGCCAGCAGCTCCACGCCCAGGGTGATGGGTGGCTACACCTTC. Amino acid sequence: CASSSTPRVMGGYTF.

This chain links TRBV5-6 with TRBJ1-1, with TRBD1 as a possible D gene (5 bases). The length of the CDR3 is 15 residues. The V gene lost 4 bases and the J gene lost 1 base, with 14 bases spanning the gap. Looked up from germline, CDR1 is SGHDT and CDR2 is YYEEEE. This CDR3 reads CASSPTPTGNTEAFF. The CDR3 bases are TGTGCCAGCAGCCCGACACCTACAGGGAACACTGAAGCTTTCTTT. Based on the CDR3 plus reference TRBV5-6 and TRBJ1-1, the full variable domain is DAGVTQSPTHLIKTRGQQVTLRCSPKSGHDTVSWYQQALGQGPQFIFQYYEEEERQRGNFPDRFSGHQFPNYSSELNVNALLLGDSALYLCASSPTPTGNTEAFFGQGTRLTVV.

This clonotype was counted many times. The V gene is TRBV7-2, the J gene TRBJ1-3; D not resolved. Deletions cut 0 bases from V and 1 base from J, with 7 bases between. The CDR3 runs 15 residues. Per the germline V gene, CDR1 is SGHTA and CDR2 is FQGNSA. CDR3 coding DNA: TGTGCCAGCAGCTTAGCCTCGTGGTCTGGAAACACCATATATTTT. Translated: CASSLASWSGNTIYF.

In this sample, this clonotype turned up a few times. The chain uses TRBV7-9 and TRBJ1-1; D gene ambiguous. From germline, CDR1 is SEHNR and CDR2 FQNEAQ (reference sequence). The CDR3 totals 13 residues. V lost 2 bases and J lost 2, with 6 bases in between. CDR3 protein: CASSLISNTEAFF. In DNA, the CDR3 is TGTGCCAGCAGCTTAATATCCAACACTGAAGCTTTCTTT.

Many counts were recorded for this clonotype. The J gene is TRBJ2-7, the V gene TRBV7-2, with 7 bases lining up with TRBD1. Germline CDR1 reads SGHTA; CDR2 reads FQGNSA. With V trimmed by 3 bases and J by 0 bases, 5 bases remained unmatched. The length of the CDR3 is 15 residues. This CDR3 reads CASSFGQASSYEQYF. CDR3 nucleotide sequence: TGTGCCAGCAGCTTCGGACAGGCGAGCTCCTACGAGCAGTACTTC.

This clonotype appeared a few times. V gene TRBV12-3 or TRBV12-4 combines with J gene TRBJ1-5, with TRBD1 identical over 7 bases. CDR3 length: 15 amino acids. Germline trimming cut 5 bases from V and 0 bases from J; bases unmatched to any gene: 4. The CDR3: CASSRTGVSNQPQHF. CDR3 bases: TGTGCCAGCAGTCGCACAGGGGTTAGCAATCAGCCCCAGCATTTT.

Ten or more counts support this clonotype. V usage is TRBV6-5 and J usage is TRBJ2-1; TRBD1 or TRBD2 may be the D gene (5 bases each). Germline CDR1 is MNHEY and CDR2 is SVGAGI. This CDR3 is 16 amino acids long. V was shortened by 4 bases and J by 5 bases, with 18 bases between the two germline ends. The CDR3 loop reads CASSLGTGKKNNEQFF. CDR3 DNA: TGTGCCAGCAGTTTGGGGACCGGGAAGAAGAACAATGAGCAGTTCTTC.

This clonotype appeared many times. The rearrangement uses TRBV12-3 or TRBV12-4 and TRBJ1-2; tentatively, D is TRBD1 (5 bases). V lost 2 bases, J lost 6 bases, and 10 bases lay in between. CDR3 length: 13 residues. Written as DNA, the CDR3 is TGTGCCAGCAGTTTAAGGTCAGGGAATGGCTACACCTTC. This encodes CASSLRSGNGYTF.